This section outlines one TCR beta chain sequence together with its context. These data originate in a study of T cell repertoires in cytomegalovirus infection. CDR1 and CDR2 from the germline V gene are MNHEY and SMNVEV (reference sequence). V was trimmed by 3 bases and J by 5 bases, leaving 5 bases between them. There are 12 residues in the CDR3. TCRdb re-analysed the reads in MiXCR, keeping a single row per CDR3 protein. The top ten hold approximately 7.6% of the sample, which has roughly 100,000 distinct CDR3 sequences, about 15% seen once. Sequencing used PBMCs. V usage is TRBV27 and J usage is TRBJ1-5; D ambiguous. The clonotype comes from a human donor in good health (CMV status not recorded). Some clones in this sample may be carry-over from other donors' samples. CDR3 amino acids: CASSFTHQPQHF. In DNA form, the CDR3 reads TGTGCCAGCAGTTTTACCCATCAGCCCCAGCATTTT.